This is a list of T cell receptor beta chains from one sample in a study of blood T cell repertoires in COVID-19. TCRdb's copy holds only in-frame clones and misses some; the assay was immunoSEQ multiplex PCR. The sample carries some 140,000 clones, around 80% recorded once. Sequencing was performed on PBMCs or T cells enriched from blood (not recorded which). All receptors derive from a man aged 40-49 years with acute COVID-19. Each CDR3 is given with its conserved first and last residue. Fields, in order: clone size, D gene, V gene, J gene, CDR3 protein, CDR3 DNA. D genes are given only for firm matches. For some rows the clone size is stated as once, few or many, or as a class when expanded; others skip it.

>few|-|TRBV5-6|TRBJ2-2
CASSLRDRALTGELFF
TGTGCCAGCAGCCTGCGGGATAGGGCCCTTACCGGGGAGCTGTTTTTT
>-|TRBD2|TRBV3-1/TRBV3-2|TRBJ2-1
CASSQGFLAGSSSYNEQFF
TGTGCCAGCAGCCAAGGGTTTCTAGCGGGATCGAGCTCCTACAATGAGCAGTTCTTC
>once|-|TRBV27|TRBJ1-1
CASSWSGGELLAEAFF
TGTGCCAGCAGTTGGTCAGGAGGTGAGCTTTTAGCTGAAGCTTTCTTT
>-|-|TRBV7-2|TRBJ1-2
CASSPDSNYGYTF
TGTGCCAGCAGTCCCGACAGTAACTATGGCTACACCTTC
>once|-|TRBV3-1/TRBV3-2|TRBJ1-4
CASSQGGVNEKLFF
TGTGCCAGCAGCCAAGGGGGGGTAAATGAAAAACTGTTTTTT
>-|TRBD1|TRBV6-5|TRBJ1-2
CASSYGDRAGYTF
TGTGCCAGCAGTTACGGGGACAGGGCCGGCTACACCTTC
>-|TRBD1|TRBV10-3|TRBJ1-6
CAIRSAGTGDSPLHF
TGTGCCATCAGGAGCGCCGGGACAGGGGATTCACCCCTCCACTTT
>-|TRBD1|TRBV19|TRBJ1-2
CASKSREQGAPISTF
TGTGCCAGTAAATCTAGAGAACAGGGGGCCCCTATCTCCACCTTC
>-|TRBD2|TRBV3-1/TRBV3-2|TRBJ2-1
CASSPRLAGKNEQFF
TGTGCCAGCAGCCCCAGACTAGCGGGAAAAAATGAGCAGTTCTTC
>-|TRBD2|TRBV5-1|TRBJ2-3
CASSLIGGLAGGPPYF
TGCGCCAGCAGCTTGATCGGTGGACTAGCGGGGGGGCCCCCGTATTTT
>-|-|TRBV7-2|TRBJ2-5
CASSSGLSQETQYF
TGTGCCAGCAGCTCGGGACTTTCCCAAGAGACCCAGTACTTC
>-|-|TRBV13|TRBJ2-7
CASSLAGPSYEQYF
TGTGCCAGCAGTCTGGCTGGCCCCTCCTACGAGCAGTACTTC
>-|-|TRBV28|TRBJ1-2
CASIQGGNYGYTF
TGTGCCAGCATCCAGGGAGGGAACTATGGCTACACCTTC
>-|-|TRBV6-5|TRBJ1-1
CASRFNEREAFF
TGTGCCAGCCGCTTTAACGAGAGGGAAGCTTTCTTT
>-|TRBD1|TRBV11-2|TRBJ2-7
CASSLPGGYEQYF
TGTGCCAGCAGCTTACCAGGGGGCTACGAGCAGTACTTC